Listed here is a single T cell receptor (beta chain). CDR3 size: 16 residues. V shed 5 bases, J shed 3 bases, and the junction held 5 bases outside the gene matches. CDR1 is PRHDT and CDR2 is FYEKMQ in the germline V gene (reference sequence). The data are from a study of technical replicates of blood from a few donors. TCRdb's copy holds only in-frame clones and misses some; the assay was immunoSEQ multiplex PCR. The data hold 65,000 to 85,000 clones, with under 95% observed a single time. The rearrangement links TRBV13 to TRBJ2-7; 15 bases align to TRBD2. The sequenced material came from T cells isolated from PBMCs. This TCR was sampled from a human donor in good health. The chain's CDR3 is CASSTGTSGRFYEQYF. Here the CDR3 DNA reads TGTGCCAGCAGCACTGGGACTAGCGGGAGGTTCTACGAGCAGTACTTC. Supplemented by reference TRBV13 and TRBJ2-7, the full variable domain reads AAGVIQSPRHLIKEKRETATLKCYPIPRHDTVYWYQQGPGQDPQFLISFYEKMQSDKGSIPDRFSAQQFSDYHSELNMSSLELGDSALYFCASSTGTSGRFYEQYFGPGTRLTVT.